The clone carrying this T cell receptor (beta chain) was counted between two and nine times. The antigen is undetermined. Template-switching 5'RACE yielded the TCR cDNA; a universal primer site and UMIs were added in the process. MiXCR, applied by TCRdb to the 5' RACE reads, yields one record per CDR3 protein. The sample lists a few hundred thousand distinct CDR3 sequences; roughly 12% were seen once. The data were taken from a study of T cells after yellow fever vaccination. Study-level findings and limits: Overall, a small share of clonotypes was seen in both CD4 and CD8 compartments.

The CDR3 spans 14 residues. With 2 bases clipped from V and 5 bases from J, the junction kept 5 bases outside the gene matches. Germline-derived CDR1 and CDR2 are SGHNT and YYREEE (reference sequence). This sequence originates from a man aged 18 to 30 who received the YFV17D yellow fever vaccine. Sequenced material: PBMCs, taken on the day of the first yellow fever vaccination. The V and J genes are TRBV5-4 and TRBJ2-5, with 8 bases lining up with TRBD1. The CDR3 nucleotides read TGTGCCAGCAGCTTCCGGACAGGGATGGAGACCCAGTACTTC. Amino acid sequence: CASSFRTGMETQYF.